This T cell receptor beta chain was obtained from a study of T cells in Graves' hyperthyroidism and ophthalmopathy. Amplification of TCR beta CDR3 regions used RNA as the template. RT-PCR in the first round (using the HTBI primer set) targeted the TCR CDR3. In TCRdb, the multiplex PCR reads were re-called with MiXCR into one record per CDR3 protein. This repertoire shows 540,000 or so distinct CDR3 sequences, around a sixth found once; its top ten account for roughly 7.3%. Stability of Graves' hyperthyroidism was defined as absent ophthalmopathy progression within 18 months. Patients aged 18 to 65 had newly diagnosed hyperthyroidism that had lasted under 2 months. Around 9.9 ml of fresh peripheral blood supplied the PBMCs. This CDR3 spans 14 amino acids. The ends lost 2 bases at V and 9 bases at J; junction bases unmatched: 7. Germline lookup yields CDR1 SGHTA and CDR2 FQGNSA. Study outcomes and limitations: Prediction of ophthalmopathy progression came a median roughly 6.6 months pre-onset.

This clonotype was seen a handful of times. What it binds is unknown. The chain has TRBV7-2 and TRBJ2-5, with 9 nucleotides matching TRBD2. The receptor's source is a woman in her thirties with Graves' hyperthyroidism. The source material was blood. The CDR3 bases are TGTGCCAGCAGCTTAATTGGGGAGCGGGGGGCCCAGTACTTC. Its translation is CASSLIGERGAQYF.